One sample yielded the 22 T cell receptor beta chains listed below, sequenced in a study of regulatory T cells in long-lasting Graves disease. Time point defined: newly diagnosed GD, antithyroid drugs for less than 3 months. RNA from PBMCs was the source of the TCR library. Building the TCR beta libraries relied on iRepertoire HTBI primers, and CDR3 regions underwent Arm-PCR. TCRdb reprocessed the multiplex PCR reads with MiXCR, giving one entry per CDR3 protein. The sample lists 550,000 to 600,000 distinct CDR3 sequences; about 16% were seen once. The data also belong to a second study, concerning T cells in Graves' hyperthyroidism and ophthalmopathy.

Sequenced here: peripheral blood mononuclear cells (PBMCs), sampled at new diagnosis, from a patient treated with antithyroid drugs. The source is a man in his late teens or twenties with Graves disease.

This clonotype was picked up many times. CDR3 sequence reads: CAITSDRESYEQYF. CDR3 coding DNA: TGTGCCATCACTTCCGACAGGGAATCATACGAGCAGTACTTC. The chain links TRBV10-3 to TRBJ2-7; 7 bases are a match to TRBD1. Per germline, CDR1 ENHRY and CDR2 SYGVKD. V lost 7 bases to trimming and J lost 4 bases; unmatched junction nucleotides: 10. The CDR3 spans 14 residues.

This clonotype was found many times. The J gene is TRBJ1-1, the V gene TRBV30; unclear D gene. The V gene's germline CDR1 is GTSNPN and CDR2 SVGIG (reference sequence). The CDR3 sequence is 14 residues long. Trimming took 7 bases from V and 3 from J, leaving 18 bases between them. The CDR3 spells CASKLSPADTEAFF. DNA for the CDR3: TGTGCCTCCAAATTGAGCCCTGCGGACACTGAAGCTTTCTTT.

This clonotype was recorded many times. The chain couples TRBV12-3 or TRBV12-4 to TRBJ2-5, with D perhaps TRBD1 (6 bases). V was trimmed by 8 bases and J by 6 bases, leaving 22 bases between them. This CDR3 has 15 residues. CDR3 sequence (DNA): TGTGCCAGCCTGAGTGGTGGGGGCCGAGGCCAGACCCAGTACTTC. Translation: CASLSGGGRGQTQYF.

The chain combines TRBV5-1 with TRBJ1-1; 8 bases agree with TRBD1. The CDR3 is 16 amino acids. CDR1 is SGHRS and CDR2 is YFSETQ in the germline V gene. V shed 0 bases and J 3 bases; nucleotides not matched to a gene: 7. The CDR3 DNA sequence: TGCGCCAGCAGCTTGGACAGGGGGAGTATGGACACTGAAGCTTTCTTT. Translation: CASSLDRGSMDTEAFF.

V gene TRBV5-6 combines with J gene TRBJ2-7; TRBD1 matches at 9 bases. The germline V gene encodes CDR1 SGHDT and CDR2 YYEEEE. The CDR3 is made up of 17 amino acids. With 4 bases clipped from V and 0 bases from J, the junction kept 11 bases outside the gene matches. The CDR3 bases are TGTGCCAGCAGCGAGATGGTCGGGACAGGGTTCTCCTACGAGCAGTACTTC. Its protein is CASSEMVGTGFSYEQYF.

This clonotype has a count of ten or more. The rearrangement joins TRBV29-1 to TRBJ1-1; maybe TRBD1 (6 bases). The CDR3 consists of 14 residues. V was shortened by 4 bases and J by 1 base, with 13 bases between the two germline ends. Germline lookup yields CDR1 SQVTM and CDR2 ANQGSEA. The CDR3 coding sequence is TGCAGCGTTGTGGGGGCACGGACGAACACTGAAGCTTTCTTT. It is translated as CSVVGARTNTEAFF. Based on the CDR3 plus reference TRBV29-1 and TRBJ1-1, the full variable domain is SAVISQKPSRDICQRGTSLTIQCQVDSQVTMMFWYRQQPGQSLTLIATANQGSEATYESGFVIDKFPISRPNLTFSTLTVSNMSPEDSSIYLCSVVGARTNTEAFFGQGTRLTVV.

The chain's CDR3 is CASSAKAVNTGELFF. CDR3 in DNA: TGTGCCAGCAGTGCCAAGGCCGTGAACACCGGGGAGCTGTTTTTT. The chain couples TRBV6-1 to TRBJ2-2; D is unresolved. The CDR3 runs 15 residues. The germline gives CDR1 MNHNS, CDR2 SASEGT. V was cut by 4 bases and J by 1 base, with 10 bases left in between.

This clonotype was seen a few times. The CDR3 DNA reads TGTGCCAGCAGCGTAGGTCTCGAGCTCCAAGAGACCCAGTACTTC. As protein: CASSVGLELQETQYF. The chain combines TRBV9 with TRBJ2-5; D call uncertain. The germline V gene encodes CDR1 SGDLS and CDR2 YYNGEE. The CDR3 is 15 residues long. V lost 0 bases to trimming and J lost 1 base, with 10 bases between them. The complete variable domain, with remaining parts taken from reference TRBV9 and TRBJ2-5, reads DSGVTQTPKHLITATGQRVTLRCSPRSGDLSVYWYQQSLDQGLQFLIQYYNGEERAKGNILERFSAQQFPDLHSELNLSSLELGDSALYFCASSVGLELQETQYFGPGTRLLVL.

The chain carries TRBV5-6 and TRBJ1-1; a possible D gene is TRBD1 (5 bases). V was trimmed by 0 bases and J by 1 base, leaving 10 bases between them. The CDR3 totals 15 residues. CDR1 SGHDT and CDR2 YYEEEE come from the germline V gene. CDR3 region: CASSLDAGSNTEAFF. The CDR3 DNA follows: TGTGCCAGCAGCTTGGATGCAGGGTCGAACACTGAAGCTTTCTTT.

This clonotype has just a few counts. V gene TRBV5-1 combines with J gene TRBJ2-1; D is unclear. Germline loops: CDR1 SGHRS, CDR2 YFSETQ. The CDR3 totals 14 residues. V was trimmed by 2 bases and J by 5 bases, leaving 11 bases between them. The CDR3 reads CASSFATADNEQFF. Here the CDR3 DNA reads TGCGCCAGCAGCTTTGCAACAGCAGACAATGAGCAGTTCTTC.

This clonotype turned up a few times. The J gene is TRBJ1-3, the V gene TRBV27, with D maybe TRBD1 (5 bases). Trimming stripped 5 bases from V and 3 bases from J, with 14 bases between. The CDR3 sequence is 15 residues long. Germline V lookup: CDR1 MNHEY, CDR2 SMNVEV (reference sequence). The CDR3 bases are TGTGCCAGCAGTCAAAGAACAGGAGGTGGAAACACCATATATTTT. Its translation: CASSQRTGGGNTIYF.

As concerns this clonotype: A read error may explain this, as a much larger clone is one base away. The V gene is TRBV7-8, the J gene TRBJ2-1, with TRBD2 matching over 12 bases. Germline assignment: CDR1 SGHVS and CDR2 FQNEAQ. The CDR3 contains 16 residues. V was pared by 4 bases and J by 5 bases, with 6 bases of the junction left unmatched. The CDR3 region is CASSYLAGGAHNEQFF. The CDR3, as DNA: TGTGCCAGCAGCTACCTAGCGGGAGGGGCCCACAATGAGCAGTTCTTC.

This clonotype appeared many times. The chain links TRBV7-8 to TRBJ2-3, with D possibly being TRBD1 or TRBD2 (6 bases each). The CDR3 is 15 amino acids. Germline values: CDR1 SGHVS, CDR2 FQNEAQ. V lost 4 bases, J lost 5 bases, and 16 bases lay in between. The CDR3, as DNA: TGTGCCAGCAGCTCATGGGGCAGGGGACTAGATACGCAGTATTTT. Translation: CASSSWGRGLDTQYF.

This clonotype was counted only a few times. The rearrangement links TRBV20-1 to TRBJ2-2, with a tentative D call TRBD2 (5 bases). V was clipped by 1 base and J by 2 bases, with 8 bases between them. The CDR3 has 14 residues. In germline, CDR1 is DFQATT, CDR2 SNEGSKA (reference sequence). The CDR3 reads CSARGGRNTGELFF. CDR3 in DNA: TGCAGTGCTAGAGGAGGGAGAAACACCGGGGAGCTGTTTTTT.

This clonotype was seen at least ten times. CDR3 protein: CASSPPRTGDTGELFF. CDR3 sequence (DNA): TGTGCCAGCAGCCCCCCCCGGACAGGGGACACCGGGGAGCTGTTTTTT. This chain uses TRBV5-5 with TRBJ2-2, with 9 nucleotides matching TRBD1. Germline trimming cut 4 bases from V and 3 bases from J; bases unmatched to any gene: 7. Germline V gene lookup returns CDR1 SGHKS and CDR2 YYEKEE (reference sequence). This CDR3 is built from 16 residues.

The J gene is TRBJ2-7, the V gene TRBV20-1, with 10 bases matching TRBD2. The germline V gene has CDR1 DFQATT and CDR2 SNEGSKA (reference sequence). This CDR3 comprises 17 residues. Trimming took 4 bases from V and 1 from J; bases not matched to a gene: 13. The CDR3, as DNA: TGCAGTGCTAACAGTCCCGGACTAGCGGATGATTCCTACGAGCAGTACTTC. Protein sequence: CSANSPGLADDSYEQYF.

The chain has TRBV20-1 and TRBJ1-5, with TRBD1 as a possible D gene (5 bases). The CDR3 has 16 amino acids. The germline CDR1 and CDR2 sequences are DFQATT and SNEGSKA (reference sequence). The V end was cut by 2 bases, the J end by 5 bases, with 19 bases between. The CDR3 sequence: CSARSLGGGIDQPQHF. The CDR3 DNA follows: TGCAGTGCTAGATCCCTGGGCGGGGGAATAGATCAGCCCCAGCATTTT.

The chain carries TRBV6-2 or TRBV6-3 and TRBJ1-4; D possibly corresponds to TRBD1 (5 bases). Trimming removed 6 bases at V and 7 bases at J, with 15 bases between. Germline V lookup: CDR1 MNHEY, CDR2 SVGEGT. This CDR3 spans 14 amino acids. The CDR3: CASSPRQPREKLFF. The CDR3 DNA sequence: TGTGCCAGCAGCCCTCGACAGCCTCGTGAAAAACTGTTTTTT.

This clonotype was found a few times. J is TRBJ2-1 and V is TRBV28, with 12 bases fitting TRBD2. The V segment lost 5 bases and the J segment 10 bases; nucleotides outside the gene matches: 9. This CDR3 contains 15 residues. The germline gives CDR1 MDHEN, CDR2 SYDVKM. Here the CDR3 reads CASSKTSGGFGEQFF. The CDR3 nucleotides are TGTGCCAGCAGTAAGACTAGCGGGGGTTTTGGGGAGCAGTTCTTC.

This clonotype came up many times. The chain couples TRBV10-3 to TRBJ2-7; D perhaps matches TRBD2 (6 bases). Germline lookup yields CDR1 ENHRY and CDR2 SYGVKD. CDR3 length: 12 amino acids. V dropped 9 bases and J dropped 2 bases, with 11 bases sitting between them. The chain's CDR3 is CAMGTGAYEQYF. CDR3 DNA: TGTGCCATGGGGACGGGGGCCTACGAGCAGTACTTC.

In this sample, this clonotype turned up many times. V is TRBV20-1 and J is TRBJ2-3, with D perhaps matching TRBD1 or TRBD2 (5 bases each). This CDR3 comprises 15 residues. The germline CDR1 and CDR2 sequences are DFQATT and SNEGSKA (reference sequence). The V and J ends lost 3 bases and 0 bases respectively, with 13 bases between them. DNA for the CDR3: TGCAGTGCTAGTCGGGGACCTTATAGCACAGATACGCAGTATTTT. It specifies CSASRGPYSTDTQYF.

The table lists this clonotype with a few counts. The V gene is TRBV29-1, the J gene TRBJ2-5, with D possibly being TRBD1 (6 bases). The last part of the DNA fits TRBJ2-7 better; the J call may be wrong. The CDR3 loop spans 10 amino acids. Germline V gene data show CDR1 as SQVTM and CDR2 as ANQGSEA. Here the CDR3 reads CSVTRGEQYF. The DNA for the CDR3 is TGCAGCGTTACCAGGGGCGAGCAGTACTTC.